This T cell receptor beta chain originates from a study of cytotoxic CD8 clonotypes in ibrutinib-treated CLL. About the research overall: Response material was collected after a median about 12 months of treatment, range 6 to 36.

The CDR3 runs 16 residues. V lost 5 bases, J lost 4 bases, and 9 bases stayed unmatched. Germline loops: CDR1 SGHAT, CDR2 FQNNGV. General study results and limits: Public clonotypes proved infrequent, and on treatment they shrank or remained steady. Whereas clonality rose at ibrutinib response, it declined toward baseline at progression.

To note about this clone: Its antigen is undetermined.

Genomic DNA in an amount of approximately 2.2 micrograms was extracted from cryopreserved PBMCs and used for the preparation of TCR beta libraries. Data came from immunoSEQ multiplex PCR; TCRdb stores just in-frame clones and leaves some out. The table has 100,000 to 150,000 clones, approximately 83% seen once. The chain links TRBV11-2 to TRBJ2-1, with 9 bases lining up with TRBD1. This specimen was PBMCs, taken after 24 months of ibrutinib treatment. The clonotype was recovered from a human donor with chronic lymphocytic leukemia. Written as DNA, the CDR3 is TGTGCCAGCAGCGATCCGGGACAGGGTATTTACAATGAGCAGTTCTTC. Translated, it gives CASSDPGQGIYNEQFF.